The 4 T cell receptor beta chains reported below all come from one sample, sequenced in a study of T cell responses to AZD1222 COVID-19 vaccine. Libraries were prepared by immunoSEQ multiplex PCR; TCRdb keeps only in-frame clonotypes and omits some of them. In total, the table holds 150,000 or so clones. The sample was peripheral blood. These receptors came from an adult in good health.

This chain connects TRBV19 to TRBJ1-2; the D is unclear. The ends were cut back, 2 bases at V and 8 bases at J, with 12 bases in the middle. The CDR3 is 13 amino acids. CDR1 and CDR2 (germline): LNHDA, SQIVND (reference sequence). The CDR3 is CASSIYIGWGYTF. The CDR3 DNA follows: TGTGCCAGTAGTATATACATCGGCTGGGGCTACACCTTC.

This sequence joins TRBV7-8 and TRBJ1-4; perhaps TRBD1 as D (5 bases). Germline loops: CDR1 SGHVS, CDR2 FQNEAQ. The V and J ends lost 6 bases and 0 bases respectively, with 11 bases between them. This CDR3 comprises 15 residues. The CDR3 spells CASRLDRTTNEKLFF. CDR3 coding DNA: TGTGCCAGCAGACTCGACAGAACAACTAATGAAAAACTGTTTTTT.

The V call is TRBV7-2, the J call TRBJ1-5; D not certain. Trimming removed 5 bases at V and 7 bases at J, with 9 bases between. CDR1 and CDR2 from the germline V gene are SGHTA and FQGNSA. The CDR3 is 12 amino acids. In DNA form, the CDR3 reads TGTGCCAGCAGCCACCTGGGACAGCCCCAGCATTTT. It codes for CASSHLGQPQHF.

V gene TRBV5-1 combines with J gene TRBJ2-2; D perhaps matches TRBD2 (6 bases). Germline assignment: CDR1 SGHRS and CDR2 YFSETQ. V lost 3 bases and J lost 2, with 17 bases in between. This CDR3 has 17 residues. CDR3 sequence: CASSSRAGTRNTGELFF. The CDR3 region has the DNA TGCGCCAGCAGCTCTAGAGCCGGGACTCGAAACACCGGGGAGCTGTTTTTT.